The rows below give T cell receptor beta chains drawn from one sample of a study of blood T cells in healthy people across ages. Each CDR3 protein gets one entry after TCRdb re-called the 5' RACE reads with MiXCR. The profile covers roughly 680,000 distinct CDR3 sequences, with roughly 49% appearing a single time and under 35% taken by the ten largest. Sequencing was carried out using blood. The receptor set was obtained from a woman aged 60 to 75 in good health. CDR3s include the opening cysteine and the closing phenylalanine or tryptophan. D genes are given only for firm matches. Clone size is shown for a subset of rows, as once, few, many or a class of expanded clone.

>TRBV6-5|-|TRBJ2-1|TRBD2
TGTGCCAGCCAGCGGGAGAGCTACAATGAGCAGTTCTTC
CASQRESYNEQFF
>TRBV6-6|many|TRBJ1-1|-
TGTGCCAGCAGTTATTTGGAGGGATATCAAGCTTTCTTT
CASSYLEGYQAFF
>TRBV20-1|few|TRBJ2-5|TRBD2
TGCAGTGCTAGAGCGGGAGGGCCCTGGGAGACCCAGTACTTC
CSARAGGPWETQYF
>TRBV13|-|TRBJ2-7|-
TGTGCCAGCGCCGGGGCCTCCTACGAGCAGTACTTC
CASAGASYEQYF
>TRBV7-9|-|TRBJ2-6|-
TGTGCCAGCAGCTTACCGGGGTCACCCTCTGGGGCCAACGTCCTGACTTTC
CASSLPGSPSGANVLTF
>TRBV7-2|few|TRBJ2-7|-
TGTGCCAGCAGCTTAGCCCCTGGACAGCTCTCCTACGAGCAGTACTTC
CASSLAPGQLSYEQYF
>TRBV7-2|few|TRBJ2-5|-
TGTGCCAGCAGCTTCGGGACGGACAAATGGGAGACCCAGTACTTC
CASSFGTDKWETQYF
>TRBV28|few|TRBJ2-3|TRBD1
TGTGCCAGCAGTCGGGACAGGGATACGGATACGCAGTATTTT
CASSRDRDTDTQYF
>TRBV27|-|TRBJ2-1|TRBD1
TGTGCCAGCAGTCTTAACGCGGGACAGGGACACAATGAGCAGTTCTTC
CASSLNAGQGHNEQFF
>TRBV4-1|few|TRBJ2-7|-
TGCGCCAGCAGCCAAGGACCAAGGGGTATTGACGAGCAGTACTTC
CASSQGPRGIDEQYF
>TRBV28|few|TRBJ2-5|TRBD2
TGTGCCAGCAGACGTAGCGGGAGTGGAGAGACCCAGTACTTC
CASRRSGSGETQYF
>TRBV7-2|-|TRBJ2-5|TRBD2
TGTGCCAGCAGCAAACAAACGGCGGGGGAAAGGAAGACCCAGTACTTC
CASSKQTAGERKTQYF
>TRBV20-1|-|TRBJ2-1|TRBD2
TGCAGTGCACCCCAATTTGGGGCTAGCGGGAGTAATGAGCAGTTCTTC
CSAPQFGASGSNEQFF
>TRBV10-3|-|TRBJ1-1|TRBD1
TGTGCCATCAGTAGAAAGGGACAGGGGGGCAAGGACACTGAAGCTTTCTTT
CAISRKGQGGKDTEAFF
>TRBV5-1|-|TRBJ2-1|TRBD2
TGCGCCAGCCGCGGGACTAGCGGGAGCACGGCCTACAATGAGCAGTTCTTC
CASRGTSGSTAYNEQFF
>TRBV29-1|few|TRBJ1-1|TRBD1
TGCAGCGTTGAACGGGGGACAGGGGGCGCGAAAAGGAACACTGAAGCTTTCTTT
CSVERGTGGAKRNTEAFF
>TRBV4-3|-|TRBJ2-5|-
TGCGCCAGCAGCCAACCACGGACCGAAGAGACCCAGTACTTC
CASSQPRTEETQYF
>TRBV6-5|-|TRBJ1-2|-
TGTGCCAGCAGCCCCTCGGGCAGGGCTAACTATGGCTACACCTTC
CASSPSGRANYGYTF
>TRBV6-1|-|TRBJ2-7|-
TGTGCCAGCAGTGAAGCAACATGGGGCTCCTACGAGCAGTACTTC
CASSEATWGSYEQYF
>TRBV20-1|-|TRBJ2-4|TRBD1
TGCAGTGCTAGCCCCCCGGACAGGGTGACCAAAAACATTCAGTACTTC
CSASPPDRVTKNIQYF
>TRBV4-3|-|TRBJ2-7|-
TGCGCCAGCAGCCAAGATCTTGAGCTAGGAAGCTCCTACGAGCAGTACTTC
CASSQDLELGSSYEQYF
>TRBV4-3|-|TRBJ2-6|-
TGCGCCAGCAGCCAAAAGGAGCGGAAAATCTCTGGGGCCAACGTCCTGACTTTC
CASSQKERKISGANVLTF
>TRBV6-5|-|TRBJ1-2|TRBD1
TGTGCCAGCAGTTACCTCTTAGGGACAGAAAGGTCCCGAAGCGGGGGCGGCTACACCTTC
CASSYLLGTERSRSGGGYTF
>TRBV7-6|many|TRBJ2-7|-
TGTGCCAGCAGCCCGACGGGTACCTACGAGCAGTACTTC
CASSPTGTYEQYF